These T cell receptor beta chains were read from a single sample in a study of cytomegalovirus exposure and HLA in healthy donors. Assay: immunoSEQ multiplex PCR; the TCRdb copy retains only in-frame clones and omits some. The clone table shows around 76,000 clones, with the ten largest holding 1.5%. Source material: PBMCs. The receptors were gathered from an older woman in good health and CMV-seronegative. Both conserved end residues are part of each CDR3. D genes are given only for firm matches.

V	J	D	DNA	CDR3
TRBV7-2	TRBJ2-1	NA	TGTGCCAGCAGCTTATCTGGATCCCAGGGTGAGCAGTTCTTC	CASSLSGSQGEQFF
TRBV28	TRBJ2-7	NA	TGTGCCAGCAGCTCGACGAAGCGGTACTCCTACGAGCAGTACTTC	CASSSTKRYSYEQYF
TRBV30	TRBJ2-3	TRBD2	TGTGCCTGGACCAGGACTAGCGGAGCGGTAGATACGCAGTATTTT	CAWTRTSGAVDTQYF
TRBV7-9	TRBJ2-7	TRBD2	TGTGCCGGGGGGACTAGTGGGCCCTACGAGCAGTACTTC	CAGGTSGPYEQYF
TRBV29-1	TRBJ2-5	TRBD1	TGCAGCTTGGGACAGGGAAAAGAGACCCAGTACTTC	CSLGQGKETQYF
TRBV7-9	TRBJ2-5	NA	TGTGCCAGCAGCTCCCTCATCTTTAGCATGACCCAGTACTTC	CASSSLIFSMTQYF
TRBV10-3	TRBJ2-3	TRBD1	TGTGCCATCAGTAATACCGGGACAGGGGTCACAGATACGCAGTATTTT	CAISNTGTGVTDTQYF
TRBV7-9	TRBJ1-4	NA	TGTGCCAGCAACTCTTCGCAGGGGAGAAATGAAAAACTGTTTTTT	CASNSSQGRNEKLFF
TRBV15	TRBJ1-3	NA	TGTGCCACCAGCGTAGCGGGGGGTCCTACTACCGGGAACACCATATATTTT	CATSVAGGPTTGNTIYF
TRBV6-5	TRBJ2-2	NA	TGTGCCAGCAGCCACAGGGCTGCGAACACCGGGGAGCTGTTTTTT	CASSHRAANTGELFF
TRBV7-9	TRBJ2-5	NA	TGTGCCAGCAGCTTAGCGCTCTACAGGGAAGAAGAGACCCAGTACTTC	CASSLALYREEETQYF
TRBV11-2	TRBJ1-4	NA	TGTGCCAGCAGCCCCCTGGATCTCCGTTGGGGAGGGGAAAAACTGTTTTTT	CASSPLDLRWGGEKLFF
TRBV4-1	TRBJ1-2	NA	TGCGCCAGCAGCCAAGATTCGCAGGGGAGAGGCTACACCTTC	CASSQDSQGRGYTF
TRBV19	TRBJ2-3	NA	TGTGCCAGTAGTATATCCCGGGGTCCGCGGGATACGCAGTATTTT	CASSISRGPRDTQYF
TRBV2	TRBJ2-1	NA	TGTGCCAGCAGTGAACCCCTAGATATGGTCGACAATGAGCAGTTCTTC	CASSEPLDMVDNEQFF
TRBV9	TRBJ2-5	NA	TGTGCCAGCGTCGGGTTCTCAATCCCCCAAGGGACCCAGTACTTC	CASVGFSIPQGTQYF
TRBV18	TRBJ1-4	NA	TGTGCCAGCTCACCGACAGGATCCCCAACTAATGAAAAACTGTTTTTT	CASSPTGSPTNEKLFF
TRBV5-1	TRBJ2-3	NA	TGCGCCAGCAGATCTAGCACAGATACGCAGTATTTT	CASRSSTDTQYF
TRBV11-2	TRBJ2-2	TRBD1	TGTGCCAGCAGCAACCGGACAGGGAACACCGGGGAGCTGTTTTTT	CASSNRTGNTGELFF
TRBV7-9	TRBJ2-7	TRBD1	TGTGCCAGCAGCCGGGGACAGAGCTCCTACGAGCAGTACTTC	CASSRGQSSYEQYF
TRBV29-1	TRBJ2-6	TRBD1	TGCAGCGGGCAGGGGGCTCCCTCTGGGGCCAACGTCCTGACTTTC	CSGQGAPSGANVLTF
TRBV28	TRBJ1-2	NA	TGTGCCAGCAGTTTCGTCGACAGCCCCCCGGGTGATGGCTACACCTTC	CASSFVDSPPGDGYTF